The 14 T cell receptor beta chains reported below all come from one sample, sequenced in a study of blood T cell repertoires in COVID-19. Profiled with immunoSEQ multiplex PCR; TCRdb holds only in-frame clones, not every one. The data show approximately 260,000 clones, with 75% to 95% seen just once and approximately 1.9% held by the top ten. The sample consisted of PBMCs or T cells enriched from blood (not recorded which). The receptors shown here come from a woman aged 18-29 years who had recovered from COVID-19.

V and J are TRBV4-2 and TRBJ2-7, with 7 bases that match TRBD2. The CDR3 consists of 16 residues. Losses at the gene ends were 0 bases for V and 0 bases for J; bases not matched to a gene: 5. The germline V gene has CDR1 LGHNA and CDR2 YNFKEQ. The CDR3 sequence: CASSQDAGVPSYEQYF. In DNA, the CDR3 is TGTGCCAGCAGCCAAGATGCGGGGGTTCCCTCCTACGAGCAGTACTTC.

V usage is TRBV6-4 and J usage is TRBJ1-1; D remains ambiguous. Germline assignment: CDR1 MRHNA and CDR2 SNTAGT. Trimming stripped 4 bases from V and 1 base from J, with 10 bases between. The CDR3 covers 14 residues. Here the CDR3 reads CASSVEATNTEAFF. The CDR3 bases are TGTGCCAGCAGTGTTGAGGCTACGAACACTGAAGCTTTCTTT.

The chain combines TRBV10-3 with TRBJ2-7; TRBD1 aligns across 10 bases. The J segment lost 1 base and the V segment lost 10 bases, leaving 4 bases of the junction unmatched. The CDR3 is 13 amino acids. Per germline, CDR1 ENHRY and CDR2 SYGVKD. The CDR3 nucleotides are TGTGCCACCGGACAGGGGGTGTCCTACGAGCAGTACTTC. Translated: CATGQGVSYEQYF.

This clone was observed a handful of times. The rearrangement uses TRBV6-2 or TRBV6-3 and TRBJ2-1, with 7 nucleotides matching TRBD2. V lost 5 bases, J lost 4 bases, and 5 bases stayed unmatched. Germline CDR1 MNHEY, CDR2 SVGEGT. This CDR3 has 14 amino acids. The CDR3 sequence is CASSPRDYYNEQFF. The CDR3 DNA reads as TGTGCCAGCAGTCCCCGGGACTATTACAATGAGCAGTTCTTC.

The V and J genes are TRBV9 and TRBJ2-3, with 10 bases matching TRBD1. Germline V gene sequence: CDR1 SGDLS, CDR2 YYNGEE. V was pared by 4 bases and J by 4 bases, with 3 bases of the junction left unmatched. The length of the CDR3 is 14 residues. The CDR3 reads CASSWDRGPDTQYF. The DNA for the CDR3 is TGTGCCAGCAGCTGGGACAGGGGACCAGATACGCAGTATTTT.

The chain is built from TRBV5-1 and TRBJ1-2, with a weak D call TRBD1 (5 bases). Germline V gene data show CDR1 as SGHRS and CDR2 as YFSETQ. Trimming cost V 6 bases and J 4 bases, with 22 bases left between them. CDR3 length equals 16 residues. CDR3 nucleotides: TGCGCCAGCACGCGGGGGAGCGGATATAGCGGCTATGGCTACACCTTC. The encoded protein is CASTRGSGYSGYGYTF.

The genes are TRBV19 and TRBJ1-1; TRBD1 might be the D (5 bases). Trimming cost V 5 bases and J 3 bases, with 10 bases left between them. Per germline, CDR1 LNHDA and CDR2 SQIVND (reference sequence). The CDR3 length is 13 residues. For the CDR3, the DNA is TGTGCCAGTAGTGTTGGACACTACACTGAAGCTTTCTTT. Protein: CASSVGHYTEAFF.

The V gene is TRBV3-1 (or the pseudogene TRBV3-2), the J gene TRBJ2-5; D is unclear. The CDR3 consists of 13 residues. Germline-derived CDR1 and CDR2 are LGHDT and YNNKEL (reference sequence). Deletions cut 4 bases from V and 3 bases from J, with 9 bases between. CDR3 amino acids: CASSPRLKETQYF. The CDR3 DNA sequence: TGTGCCAGCAGCCCTCGACTGAAAGAGACCCAGTACTTC.

The CDR3 region has the DNA TGTGCCAGTAAAACAGGGTCAAGGAATTCACCCCTCCACTTT. Translated, it gives CASKTGSRNSPLHF. V usage is TRBV19 and J usage is TRBJ1-6, with a possible D match to TRBD1 (6 bases). This CDR3 spans 14 amino acids. V shed 7 bases and J shed 7 bases, with 14 bases lying between them. The germline V gene encodes CDR1 LNHDA and CDR2 SQIVND (reference sequence).

This chain connects TRBV28 to TRBJ1-2, with D tentatively TRBD1 (5 bases). Trimming took off 8 bases at V and 2 bases at J, with 12 bases between the two ends. The CDR3 runs to 13 residues. Germline-derived CDR1 and CDR2 are MDHEN and SYDVKM. The CDR3 here is CASGGFGNYGYTF. CDR3 in DNA: TGTGCCAGCGGGGGGTTCGGAAACTATGGCTACACCTTC.

V is TRBV6-1 and J is TRBJ1-1; D is perhaps TRBD1 (6 bases). The CDR3 loop spans 15 amino acids. The germline gives CDR1 MNHNS, CDR2 SASEGT. V lost 1 base to trimming and J lost 0 bases, with 9 bases between them. The CDR3, as DNA: TGTGCCAGCAGTGAAGTACGGACAGTGAACACTGAAGCTTTCTTT. This encodes CASSEVRTVNTEAFF.

The chain couples TRBV9 to TRBJ1-1; no firm D call. The CDR3 totals 13 residues. V was cut by 3 bases and J by 4 bases, with 10 bases left in between. From germline, CDR1 is SGDLS and CDR2 YYNGEE. CDR3 nucleotide sequence: TGTGCCAGCAGCGACGGGGTAGTCACTGAAGCTTTCTTT. This codes for CASSDGVVTEAFF.

In DNA form, the CDR3 reads TGTGCCAGCAGCTCTGACGGAGGGTTCTATGGCTACACCTTC. Its translation: CASSSDGGFYGYTF. The chain couples TRBV7-8 to TRBJ1-2; D is ambiguous. CDR3 length equals 14 residues. Germline V CDR1 and CDR2: SGHVS, FQNEAQ. Between the trimmed V and J ends, which lost 4 bases and 4 bases, there was a span of 13 bases.

The gene calls are TRBV5-6 and TRBJ2-7; possible D gene TRBD1, 6 bases. This CDR3 is built from 14 residues. V was trimmed by 4 bases and J by 2 bases, leaving 13 bases between them. The V gene's germline CDR1 is SGHDT and CDR2 YYEEEE. CDR3 coding DNA: TGTGCCAGCAGCCTCTTGGGGGCAGCCTACGAGCAGTACTTC. Protein product: CASSLLGAAYEQYF.